This TCR beta chain is drawn from a study of T-cell reconstitution after alpha-beta-depleted transplantation in children (dated by TCRdb to about 2016). About the investigation overall: Using TCR repertoire profiling, the study quantitatively followed how T-cell immune reconstitution unfolded in children after TCRalphabeta/CD19-depleted allogeneic hematopoietic cell transplantation. Here is what the overall study found, with its caveats: The apparently early recovery of alphabetaT-cell counts about two months after transplant reportedly depended on only several hundred rapidly expanded clones that came from non-depleted graft cells. In some patients, the high TCRbeta diversity seen at day 60 was put down to recipient T cells and intrathymic progenitors that had survived conditioning. Over the following months the frequencies of hyperexpanded clones went down, and after one year T-cell counts and TCRbeta diversity were mostly credited to newly produced T cells.

Sample treatment or condition, as interpreted from the label and publication: allogeneic hematopoietic cell transplantation with graft depleted of TCRalphabeta T cells and CD19 B cells. Transplant recipients were children who received TCRalphabeta/CD19-depleted allogeneic hematopoietic cell grafts. The library was generated by PCR. Sequencing took place on an Illumina HiSeq 2500. Molecular barcoding was employed in the preparation of TCR libraries, with unique molecular identifiers being used to normalize TCRbeta repertoire quantification. TCRdb itself trimmed the public reads at Q25 with fastp, ran MiXCR and retained productive beta chains. CDR3 protein sequences are deduplicated, and each keeps its most common genes and DNA. For this sample there are 480,000 or so distinct CDR3 sequences; 10% to 13% appear just once. 2% to 2.5% of the sample is held by the ten biggest clonotypes. At least ten counts were recorded for this clonotype. Its antigen remains unidentified. No base qualities exist here, and no much larger clone lies one base off it.

This TCR was sampled from a child aged 2 to 10 with inherited bone marrow failure, due to receive a stem cell transplant. Sequences were derived from PBMCs, sampled before TCRalphabeta/CD19-depleted stem cell transplant.

The CDR3 amino acid sequence is: CAFAPIAGPIYEQYF. Read as DNA, the sequence is TGTGCCTTCGCTCCAATAGCGGGACCAATCTACGAGCAGTACTTC. The V and J genes are TRBV30 and TRBJ2-7; 8 bases in between match TRBD2. The germline V gene (reference sequence) gives CDR1 as GTSNPN and CDR2 as SVGIG. Trimming accounts for 7 bases at V and 3 bases at J, while the number of junction bases matched to no gene is 14. The CDR3 measures 15 amino acids from cysteine to phenylalanine. Kept here is only the CDR3 DNA, which spans 45 bases and is read in frame from base 1.